These T cell receptor beta chains were read from a single sample in a study of cytomegalovirus exposure and HLA in healthy donors. This table comes from immunoSEQ multiplex PCR, and its TCRdb copy is limited to in-frame clones, with some not included. Altogether 200,000 to 250,000 clones are present, around 80% being singletons, with the ten largest covering 0.58%. Sequencing was carried out using PBMCs. Receptors were obtained from a woman aged 40 to 50 in good health and CMV-seronegative. The CDR3 runs from the conserved cysteine through the conserved F or W. The D gene is left open where the match is weak. Not every row has a clone size; where given, it reads once, few, many or a size class.

v_call: TRBV30; j_call: TRBJ2-1; d_call: .; clone_size: .; cdr3_nt: TGTGCCTGGAACGTGGAGACCTACAATGAGCAGTTCTTC; cdr3_aa: CAWNVETYNEQFF
v_call: TRBV28; j_call: TRBJ2-1; d_call: TRBD2; clone_size: .; cdr3_nt: TGTGCCAGCAGTTCTCTCGGGGGACTAGCGTCGAATGAGCAGTTCTTC; cdr3_aa: CASSSLGGLASNEQFF
v_call: TRBV5-4; j_call: TRBJ2-7; d_call: .; clone_size: .; cdr3_nt: TGTGCCAGCTATCTTACCGGGGGGCACTACGAGCAGTACTTC; cdr3_aa: CASYLTGGHYEQYF
v_call: TRBV12-5; j_call: TRBJ2-5; d_call: .; clone_size: .; cdr3_nt: TGTGCTAGTGGTTTCGGCACAGGGTTAGAGACCCAGTACTTC; cdr3_aa: CASGFGTGLETQYF
v_call: TRBV27; j_call: TRBJ1-1; d_call: .; clone_size: .; cdr3_nt: TGTGCCAGCAGTTTATACTGGGGCGGGGGGAACACTGAAGCTTTCTTT; cdr3_aa: CASSLYWGGGNTEAFF
v_call: TRBV28; j_call: TRBJ1-3; d_call: .; clone_size: .; cdr3_nt: TGTGCCAGCGTGGAGAGTAAGCTTCCCTCTGGAAACACCATATATTTT; cdr3_aa: CASVESKLPSGNTIYF
v_call: TRBV5-6; j_call: TRBJ2-7; d_call: .; clone_size: .; cdr3_nt: TGTGCCAGCAGCACCGAGAAAGGAGGAAGCTACGAGCAGTACTTC; cdr3_aa: CASSTEKGGSYEQYF
v_call: TRBV19; j_call: TRBJ1-6; d_call: TRBD1; clone_size: .; cdr3_nt: TGTGCCACCAAGCGGACAGGGAGGAATTCACCCCTCCACTTT; cdr3_aa: CATKRTGRNSPLHF
v_call: TRBV5-4; j_call: TRBJ2-5; d_call: TRBD2; clone_size: .; cdr3_nt: TGTGCCAGCAGCTGGAAGCGGGGGTTCCAAGAGACCCAGTACTTC; cdr3_aa: CASSWKRGFQETQYF
v_call: TRBV6-1; j_call: TRBJ1-2; d_call: .; clone_size: once; cdr3_nt: TGTGCCAGCAGTGAAAACAGGGTGGAAAATGGCTACACCTTC; cdr3_aa: CASSENRVENGYTF
v_call: TRBV6-5; j_call: TRBJ2-7; d_call: TRBD1; clone_size: .; cdr3_nt: TGTGCCAGCACGCCGGGACAGCCCTCCGAGCAGTACTTC; cdr3_aa: CASTPGQPSEQYF
v_call: TRBV7-2; j_call: TRBJ2-3; d_call: .; clone_size: .; cdr3_nt: TGTGCCACCCAATGGGTAGGGGATAGCACAGATACGCAGTATTTT; cdr3_aa: CATQWVGDSTDTQYF
v_call: TRBV29-1; j_call: TRBJ1-3; d_call: .; clone_size: .; cdr3_nt: TGCAGCGTTGCGGTGTCAAGTGCTGGAAACACCATATATTTT; cdr3_aa: CSVAVSSAGNTIYF
v_call: TRBV4-3; j_call: TRBJ1-4; d_call: .; clone_size: few; cdr3_nt: TGCGCCAGCAGCCTCGACAGTAGACTGACAAAACTGTTTTTT; cdr3_aa: CASSLDSRLTKLFF
v_call: TRBV19; j_call: TRBJ1-2; d_call: .; clone_size: .; cdr3_nt: TGTGCCAGTAGTATAGAACGGAGATATGGCTACACCTTC; cdr3_aa: CASSIERRYGYTF
v_call: TRBV2; j_call: TRBJ2-3; d_call: .; clone_size: .; cdr3_nt: TGTGCCAGCAGTTACGAGGCGACAGATACGCAGTATTTT; cdr3_aa: CASSYEATDTQYF
v_call: TRBV6-1; j_call: TRBJ1-1; d_call: .; clone_size: few; cdr3_nt: TGTGCCAGCAGTGCCCACAGGGTTGGTGGCACTGAAGCTTTCTTT; cdr3_aa: CASSAHRVGGTEAFF